A single sample gave rise to the 2 T cell receptor beta chains below, sequenced in a study of spatial heterogeneity in lung cancer (dated 2019 in TCRdb). In the paper's terms, the time point label means: blood at routine non-recurrence follow-up after resection. The library was prepared using 5' RACE. Sequencing used a NextSeq 500. Using fastp trimming at Q25 and MiXCR clonotype assembly, TCRdb reanalyzed the public sequencing data and kept in-frame beta chains. Each CDR3 protein gets just one entry, which takes the most common genes and DNA from the rows behind it. Present in this sample are under 150,000 distinct CDR3 sequences, 10% to 12% of which were seen just once. The leading ten clones occupy less than 25% of the sample. Material: PBMCs, obtained at follow-up. The receptor set was obtained from a female donor with early-stage non-small cell lung cancer.

The chain combines TRBV24-1 with TRBJ2-1; 8 positions agree with TRBD1. V dropped 3 bases and J dropped 9; count of bases not matched to a gene: 12. The germline CDR1 and CDR2 sequences are KGHDR and SFDVKD. The CDR3 has 16 residues. The CDR3 loop reads CATSDRRGLSFGEQFF. The DNA for the CDR3 is TGTGCCACCAGTGATCGCAGGGGGCTATCCTTTGGTGAGCAGTTCTTC.

Regarding this clonotype: This may be a read error: a much more frequent sequence differs by one nucleotide. The chain joins TRBV11-2 to TRBJ2-5; D gene ambiguous. The V end was cut by 1 base, the J end by 4 bases, with 7 bases between. Germline lookup yields CDR1 SGHAT and CDR2 FQNNGV. CDR3 length: 13 amino acids. The CDR3 here is CASSLAATETQYF. The CDR3 nucleotides read TGTGCCAGCAGCTTAGCGGCCACAGAGACCCAGTACTTC.